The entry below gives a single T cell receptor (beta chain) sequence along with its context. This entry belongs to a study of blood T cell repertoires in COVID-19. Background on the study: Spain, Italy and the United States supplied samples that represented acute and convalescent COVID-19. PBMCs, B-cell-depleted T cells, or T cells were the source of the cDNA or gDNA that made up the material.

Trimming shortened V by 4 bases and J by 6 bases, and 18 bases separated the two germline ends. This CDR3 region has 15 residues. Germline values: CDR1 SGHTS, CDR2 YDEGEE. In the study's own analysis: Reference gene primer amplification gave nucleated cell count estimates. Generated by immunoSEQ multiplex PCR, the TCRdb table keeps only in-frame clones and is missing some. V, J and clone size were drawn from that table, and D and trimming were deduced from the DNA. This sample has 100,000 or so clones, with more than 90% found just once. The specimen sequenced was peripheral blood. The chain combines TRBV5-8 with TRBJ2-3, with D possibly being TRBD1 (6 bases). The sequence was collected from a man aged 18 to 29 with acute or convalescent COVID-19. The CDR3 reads CASSRSGTTADTQYF. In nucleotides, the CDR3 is TGTGCCAGCAGCCGTTCCGGGACAACGGCTGATACGCAGTATTTT. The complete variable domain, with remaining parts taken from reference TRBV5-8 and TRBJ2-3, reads EAGVTQSPTHLIKTRGQQATLRCSPISGHTSVYWYQQALGLGLQFLLWYDEGEERNRGNFPPRFSGRQFPNYSSELNVNALELEDSALYLCASSRSGTTADTQYFGPGTRLTVL.